Listed here are 16 T cell receptor beta chains from one sample, sequenced in a study of Ad26.COV2.S vaccination and SARS-CoV-2 variants (dated by TCRdb to the early 2020s). Preparation of the library involved the immunoSEQ multiplex PCR assay. The clones in this table, taken by TCRdb from immuneACCESS, are in-frame only. Not every clone is retained; where verified, under half of the shortfall comes from an unresolved V gene, and the cause of the rest is unknown. Present in this sample are about 450,000 clones, 80% to 90% of which were seen just once. The top ten clonotypes cover around 2.5% of the sample. The treatment or condition label, as the study defines it: roughly 20 received Ad26.COV2.S at low or high dose, single or two shots; roughly five received placebo; per-sample allocation not given. Repertoires of vaccine and placebo recipients were sequenced from samples taken on day 63 after the first injection.

Sequences were derived from peripheral blood, sampled in a trial of Ad26.COV2.S vaccine versus placebo. These TCRs come from a person between 18 and 65 years old who received the Ad26.COV2.S COVID-19 vaccine or a placebo.

The chain is built from TRBV5-1 and TRBJ1-1, with D possibly being TRBD1 (5 bases). Trimming removed 0 bases at V and 8 bases at J, with 14 bases between. Germline lookup yields CDR1 SGHRS and CDR2 YFSETQ. The CDR3 sequence is 14 residues long. Here the CDR3 DNA reads TGCGCCAGCAGCTTGGACAGGCCCTCCACAGAAGCTTTCTTT. Translating it yields CASSLDRPSTEAFF. Full variable domain (outside the CDR3, taken from reference TRBV5-1 and TRBJ1-1): KAGVTQTPRYLIKTRGQQVTLSCSPISGHRSVSWYQQTPGQGLQFLFEYFSETQRNKGNFPGRFSGRQFSNSRSEMNVSTLELGDSALYLCASSLDRPSTEAFFGQGTRLTVV.

This clone was picked up one time. This chain links TRBV5-1 with TRBJ1-4; D call uncertain. The CDR3 totals 14 residues. The germline V gene has CDR1 SGHRS and CDR2 YFSETQ. V was trimmed by 0 bases and J by 4 bases, leaving 7 bases between them. CDR3 sequence reads: CASSLAVNNEKLFF. CDR3 DNA: TGCGCCAGCAGCTTGGCGGTGAATAATGAAAAACTGTTTTTT.

The V and J genes are TRBV28 and TRBJ2-5; perhaps D is TRBD1 or TRBD2 (5 bases each). The V end was cut by 5 bases, the J end by 7 bases, with 14 bases between. Per the germline V gene, CDR1 is MDHEN and CDR2 is SYDVKM. This CDR3 comprises 13 residues. For the CDR3, the DNA is TGTGCCAGCAGTGGGACGGGCCGGGGGACCCAGTACTTC. Translated: CASSGTGRGTQYF.

The chain combines TRBV14 with TRBJ1-2, with D unclear. From germline, CDR1 is SGHDN and CDR2 FVKESK. V lost 5 bases, J lost 10 bases, and 14 bases lay in between. The CDR3 loop spans 12 amino acids. DNA for the CDR3: TGTGCCAGCAGCGGTAGCGGTAGGGTCTACACCTTC. Its protein is CASSGSGRVYTF.

This rearrangement joins TRBV4-2 to TRBJ1-6, with D possibly TRBD1 on 5 matching bases. Per the germline V gene, CDR1 is LGHNA and CDR2 is YNFKEQ. Trimming shortened V by 2 bases and J by 0 bases, and 11 bases separated the two germline ends. The CDR3 is made up of 17 amino acids. The CDR3 reads CASSQIQESSYNSPLHF. As DNA, the CDR3 is TGTGCCAGCAGCCAAATACAGGAAAGCTCCTATAATTCACCCCTCCACTTT.

The V and J genes are TRBV3-1 (or the pseudogene TRBV3-2) and TRBJ2-1; the D gene could be TRBD1 or TRBD2 (6 bases each). CDR1 is LGHDT, CDR2 YNNKEL, per germline (reference sequence). The CDR3 is 16 residues long. The ends were cut back, 0 bases at V and 0 bases at J, with 9 bases in the middle. The CDR3, as DNA: TGTGCCAGCAGCCAAGATGGGGGGCCCTCCTACAATGAGCAGTTCTTC. It yields the protein CASSQDGGPSYNEQFF.

This chain connects TRBV2 to TRBJ2-1; no clear D gene. V dropped 8 bases and J dropped 3 bases, with 5 bases sitting between them. The germline V gene has CDR1 SNHLY and CDR2 FYNNEI. This CDR3 comprises 11 residues. CDR3 DNA: TGTGCCAGCGGGTTCTACAATGAGCAGTTCTTC. It encodes CASGFYNEQFF.

To note about this clone: This sample also contains other DNA sequences that code for the same CDR3. This rearrangement joins TRBV25-1 to TRBJ1-1; weak D call: TRBD1 (6 bases). CDR3 length equals 15 residues. In germline, CDR1 is MGHDK, CDR2 SYGVNS. V gave up 2 bases and J gave up 0 bases, with 10 bases separating them. CDR3 amino acids: CASSEARGVNTEAFF. CDR3 in DNA: TGTGCCAGCAGTGAAGCCAGGGGCGTGAACACTGAAGCTTTCTTT. The variable domain in full, completed from reference TRBV25-1 and TRBJ1-1, reads EADIYQTPRYLVIGTGKKITLECSQTMGHDKMYWYQQDPGMELHLIHYSYGVNSTEKGDLSSESTVSRIRTEHFPLTLESARPSHTSQYLCASSEARGVNTEAFFGQGTRLTVV.

As for this clone: Other DNA sequences in the sample encode the same CDR3. The J gene is TRBJ1-5, the V gene TRBV7-2, with D perhaps matching TRBD1 (6 bases). Germline assignment: CDR1 SGHTA and CDR2 FQGNSA. The V end was cut by 4 bases, the J end by 4 bases, with 11 bases between. The CDR3 sequence is 14 residues long. In nucleotides, the CDR3 is TGTGCCAGCAGCTCCCGAGGGGGGAATCAGCCCCAGCATTTT. As protein: CASSSRGGNQPQHF. The complete variable domain, with remaining parts taken from reference TRBV7-2 and TRBJ1-5, reads GAGVSQSPSNKVTEKGKDVELRCDPISGHTALYWYRQSLGQGLEFLIYFQGNSAPDKSGLPSDRFSAERTGGSVSTLTIQRTQQEDSAVYLCASSSRGGNQPQHFGDGTRLSIL.

The chain has TRBV4-1 and TRBJ1-5; possible D gene TRBD1, 5 bases. This CDR3 region has 13 residues. The V and J ends lost 1 base and 10 bases respectively, with 11 bases between them. The germline CDR1 and CDR2 sequences are MGHRA and YSYEKL. CDR3 sequence reads: CASSQVGTPPQHF. The CDR3 DNA is TGCGCCAGCAGCCAAGTTGGGACTCCACCCCAGCATTTT.

The chain is built from TRBV5-4 and TRBJ1-6, with a tentative D call TRBD1 (6 bases). Per germline, CDR1 SGHNT and CDR2 YYREEE (reference sequence). The CDR3 length is 15 residues. Trimming shortened V by 0 bases and J by 15 bases, and 19 bases separated the two germline ends. The CDR3 nucleotides are TGTGCCAGCAGCTTGGAGACAGGAGCCCCTCGGGTCCTCCACTTT. Residues: CASSLETGAPRVLHF. The full variable domain, with the rest looked up from reference TRBV5-4 and TRBJ1-6, is ETGVTQSPTHLIKTRGQQVTLRCSSQSGHNTVSWYQQALGQGPQFIFQYYREEENGRGNFPPRFSGLQFPNYSSELNVNALELDDSALYLCASSLETGAPRVLHFGNGTRLTVT.

CDR3 sequence (DNA): TGTGCCAGCAGTTTAACGACAGCAGTCACCGGGGAGCTGTTTTTT. Residues: CASSLTTAVTGELFF. This sequence joins TRBV28 and TRBJ2-2; TRBD1 is a possible D gene (5 bases). The CDR3 is made up of 15 amino acids. Germline-derived CDR1 and CDR2 are MDHEN and SYDVKM. Trimming cost V 2 bases and J 4 bases, with 11 bases left between them.

CDR3 sequence (DNA): TGTGCCAGCAGCTTAGTCTTACGAGCTACAGACTATGGCTACACCTTC. Its protein product is CASSLVLRATDYGYTF. V gene TRBV7-2 combines with J gene TRBJ1-2, with D unresolved. The CDR3 has 16 residues. Germline V gives CDR1 SGHTA, CDR2 FQGNSA. V shed 1 base and J shed 3 bases, with 15 bases lying between them.

The CDR3 loop reads CASSVNRGNNEQFF. CDR3 sequence (DNA): TGTGCCAGTAGTGTAAACAGGGGAAACAATGAGCAGTTCTTC. The chain uses TRBV19 and TRBJ2-1; 7 bases fit TRBD1. V lost 5 bases to trimming and J lost 5 bases; unmatched junction nucleotides: 6. The CDR3 length is 14 residues. Looked up from germline, CDR1 is LNHDA and CDR2 is SQIVND (reference sequence).

The chain joins TRBV2 to TRBJ2-3; the D gene is possibly TRBD2 (6 bases). This CDR3 is built from 14 residues. Trimming cost V 4 bases and J 9 bases, with 17 bases left between them. Germline CDR1 reads SNHLY; CDR2 reads FYNNEI. The CDR3 DNA reads TGTGCCAGCAGTGCAAGGCATAGCGGTGGAACGCAGTATTTT. It encodes CASSARHSGGTQYF.

Here the CDR3 DNA reads TGTGCCAGCAGCAACGGGTTTAACACTGAAGCTTTCTTT. It encodes CASSNGFNTEAFF. The chain combines TRBV9 with TRBJ1-1; D call uncertain. Germline V CDR1 and CDR2: SGDLS, YYNGEE. This CDR3 comprises 13 residues. With 4 bases removed from V and 2 bases from J, the gap between germline ends came to 9 bases.